These 6 T cell receptor beta chains were sequenced from one sample in a study of metastatic and nonmetastatic thyroid tumors. Thyroid surgery had not been preceded by any treatment in any patient. Using MiXCR, TCRdb reanalyzed the PCR reads. This sample has roughly 27,000 clones, with roughly 23% found just once. Sequenced material: blood. These receptors were collected from a female donor with papillary thyroid cancer or a benign thyroid nodule (not recorded which). Some clones in this sample may be carry-over from other donors' samples.

This clone was observed many times. In the same sample, other DNA sequences code for this CDR3. The chain has TRBV18 and TRBJ2-1, with TRBD2 matching 8 bases. The CDR3 totals 20 residues. V lost 3 bases to trimming and J lost 8 bases; unmatched junction nucleotides: 24. The germline CDR1 and CDR2 sequences are KGHSH and LQKENI. The CDR3 DNA reads TGTGCCAGCTCACCTATCACCATTACCACGACTAGCGCGGGATTAGATGAGCAGTTCTTC. This codes for CASSPITITTTSAGLDEQFF.

The chain has TRBV15 and TRBJ1-5, with a tentative D call TRBD1 (5 bases). The germline V and J ends were trimmed by 1 base and 10 bases, with 20 bases remaining between them. This CDR3 is 16 amino acids long. Looked up from germline, CDR1 is LNHNV and CDR2 is YYDKDF (reference sequence). The CDR3 spells CATSRGPSGDGGPQHF. CDR3 in DNA: TGTGCCACCAGCAGAGGCCCCTCCGGGGACGGGGGTCCCCAGCATTTT.

Points on this clone: No conserved phenylalanine or tryptophan ends this CDR3, so it is likely a read error. This sequence joins TRBV24-1 and TRBJ2-5; 9 nucleotides agree with TRBD2. Losses at the gene ends were 7 bases for V and 4 bases for J; bases not matched to a gene: 15. The CDR3 spans 17 residues. The V gene's germline CDR1 is KGHDR and CDR2 SFDVKD. The CDR3 region is CATSTSGREGYGETQYL. CDR3 DNA: TGTGCCACCAGCACCTCGGGGCGGGAGGGCTATGGAGAGACCCAGTACTTA.

This clone occurred many times. V is TRBV12-3 or TRBV12-4 and J is TRBJ1-2, with D perhaps TRBD1 (6 bases). The CDR3 is made up of 14 amino acids. Trimming shortened V by 8 bases and J by 0 bases, and 13 bases separated the two germline ends. The CDR3 nucleotides read TGTGCCAGCGGCAAGACAGGTTCTAACTATGGCTACACCTTC. It yields the protein CASGKTGSNYGYTF.

This clone has ten or more counts. V usage is TRBV20-1 and J usage is TRBJ2-2, with D unclear. The CDR3 runs 15 residues. The ends were cut back, 6 bases at V and 5 bases at J, with 19 bases in the middle. Germline V gene lookup returns CDR1 DFQATT and CDR2 SNEGSKA (reference sequence). CDR3 bases: TGCAGTGCGCGAAGCGAAGGGTCCTTTACCGGGGAGCTGTTTTTT. Protein product: CSARSEGSFTGELFF.

Ten or more counts support this clone. A read error may explain this, as a much larger clone is one base away. This CDR3 is also generated by other DNA sequences in the sample. V is TRBV19 and J is TRBJ1-5, with a possible D match to TRBD1 (6 bases). V was pared by 3 bases and J by 4 bases, with 16 bases between. The CDR3 consists of 16 residues. Germline values: CDR1 LNHDA, CDR2 SQIVND (reference sequence). The DNA for the CDR3 is TGTGCCAGTAGTATCTGGACAGCAAGTGGTAATCAGCCCCAGCATTTT. Translation gives CASSIWTASGNQPQHF.